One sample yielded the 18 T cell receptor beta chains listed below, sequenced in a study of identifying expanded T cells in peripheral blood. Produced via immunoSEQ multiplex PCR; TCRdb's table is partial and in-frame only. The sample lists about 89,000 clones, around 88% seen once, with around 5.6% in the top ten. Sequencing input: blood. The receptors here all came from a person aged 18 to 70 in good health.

The CDR3 loop is CASSLGSLYGYTF. DNA for the CDR3: TGTGCCAGCAGCTTGGGCAGCCTCTATGGCTACACCTTC. The rearrangement joins TRBV7-9 to TRBJ1-2; D gene unclear. Trimming shortened V by 3 bases and J by 4 bases, and 9 bases separated the two germline ends. CDR1 and CDR2 (germline): SEHNR, FQNEAQ (reference sequence). The CDR3 sequence is 13 residues long.

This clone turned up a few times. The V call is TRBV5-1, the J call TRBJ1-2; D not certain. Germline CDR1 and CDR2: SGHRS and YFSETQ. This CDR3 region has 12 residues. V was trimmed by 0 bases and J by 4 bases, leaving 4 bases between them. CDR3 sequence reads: CASSLDSYGYTF. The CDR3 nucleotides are TGCGCCAGCAGCTTGGACAGCTATGGCTACACCTTC.

The DNA for the CDR3 is TGTGCCAGCAGCTCGGGGACATACACAGATACGCAGTATTTT. Translation gives CASSSGTYTDTQYF. The rearrangement joins TRBV7-2 to TRBJ2-3; D is possibly TRBD1 (6 bases). Trimming removed 4 bases at V and 2 bases at J, with 10 bases between. Germline CDR1 and CDR2: SGHTA and FQGNSA. This CDR3 region has 14 residues. The complete variable domain, with remaining parts taken from reference TRBV7-2 and TRBJ2-3, reads GAGVSQSPSNKVTEKGKDVELRCDPISGHTALYWYRQSLGQGLEFLIYFQGNSAPDKSGLPSDRFSAERTGGSVSTLTIQRTQQEDSAVYLCASSSGTYTDTQYFGPGTRLTVL.

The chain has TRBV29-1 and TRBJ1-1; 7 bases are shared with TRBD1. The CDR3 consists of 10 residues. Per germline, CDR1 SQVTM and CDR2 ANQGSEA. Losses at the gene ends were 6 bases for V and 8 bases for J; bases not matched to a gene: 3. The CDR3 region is CSVVTGEAFF. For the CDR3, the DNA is TGCAGCGTAGTGACAGGGGAAGCTTTCTTT.

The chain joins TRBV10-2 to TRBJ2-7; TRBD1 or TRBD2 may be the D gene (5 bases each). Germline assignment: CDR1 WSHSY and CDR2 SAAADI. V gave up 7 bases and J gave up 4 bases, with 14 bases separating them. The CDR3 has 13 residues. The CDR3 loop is CASTPGSLYEQYF. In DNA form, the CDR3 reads TGCGCCAGCACGCCAGGGAGTTTGTACGAGCAGTACTTC.

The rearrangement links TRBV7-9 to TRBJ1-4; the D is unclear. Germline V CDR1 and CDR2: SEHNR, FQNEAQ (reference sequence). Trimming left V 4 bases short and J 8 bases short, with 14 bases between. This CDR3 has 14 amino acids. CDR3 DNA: TGTGCCAGCAGCTCAACCCTCAAGACCGAAAAACTGTTTTTT. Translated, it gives CASSSTLKTEKLFF.

The CDR3 DNA reads as TGTGCCAGCTCGCCAGCACGGTATAATTCACCCCTCCACTTT. As protein: CASSPARYNSPLHF. This chain connects TRBV18 to TRBJ1-6; no reliable D call. V shed 6 bases and J shed 4 bases, with 10 bases lying between them. CDR3 length equals 14 residues. Germline V gene sequence: CDR1 KGHSH, CDR2 LQKENI.

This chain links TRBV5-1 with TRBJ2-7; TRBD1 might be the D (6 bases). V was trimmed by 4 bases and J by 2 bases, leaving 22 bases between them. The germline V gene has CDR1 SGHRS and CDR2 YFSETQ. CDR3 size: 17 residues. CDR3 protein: CASSPQGLNSLAYEQYF. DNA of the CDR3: TGCGCCAGCAGCCCGCAGGGGCTAAATTCCTTAGCCTACGAGCAGTACTTC.

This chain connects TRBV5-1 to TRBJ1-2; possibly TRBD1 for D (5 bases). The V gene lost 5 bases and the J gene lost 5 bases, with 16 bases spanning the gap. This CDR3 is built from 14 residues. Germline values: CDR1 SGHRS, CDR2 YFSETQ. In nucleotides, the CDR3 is TGCGCCAGCAGGCAAACCGGGGCCGCGTATGGCTACACCTTC. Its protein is CASRQTGAAYGYTF. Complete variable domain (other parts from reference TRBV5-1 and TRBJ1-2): KAGVTQTPRYLIKTRGQQVTLSCSPISGHRSVSWYQQTPGQGLQFLFEYFSETQRNKGNFPGRFSGRQFSNSRSEMNVSTLELGDSALYLCASRQTGAAYGYTFGSGTRLTVV.

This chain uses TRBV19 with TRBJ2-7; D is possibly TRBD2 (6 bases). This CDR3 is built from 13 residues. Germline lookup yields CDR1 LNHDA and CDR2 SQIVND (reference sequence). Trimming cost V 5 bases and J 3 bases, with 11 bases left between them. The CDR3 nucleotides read TGTGCCAGTAGTGCCTCGGGACTCTACGAGCAGTACTTC. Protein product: CASSASGLYEQYF.

CDR3 bases: TGTGCCAGCAGTTTATCCCTAGCCCAGGGTCAAGAGACCCAGTACTTC. As protein: CASSLSLAQGQETQYF. The chain uses TRBV27 and TRBJ2-5, with D perhaps being TRBD1 or TRBD2 (5 bases each). CDR1 MNHEY and CDR2 SMNVEV come from the germline V gene (reference sequence). There are 16 residues in the CDR3. V gave up 0 bases and J gave up 2 bases, with 13 bases separating them.

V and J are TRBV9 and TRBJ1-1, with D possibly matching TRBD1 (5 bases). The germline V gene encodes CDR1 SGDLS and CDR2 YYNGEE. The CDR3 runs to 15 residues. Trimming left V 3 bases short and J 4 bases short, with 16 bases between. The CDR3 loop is CASSDLRGWGTEAFF. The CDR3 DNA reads TGTGCCAGCAGCGACCTAAGGGGATGGGGCACTGAAGCTTTCTTT.

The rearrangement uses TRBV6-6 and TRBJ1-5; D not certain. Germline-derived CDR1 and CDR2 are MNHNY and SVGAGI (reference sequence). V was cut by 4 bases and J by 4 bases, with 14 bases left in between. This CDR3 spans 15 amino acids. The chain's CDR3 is CASSFGPSINQPQHF. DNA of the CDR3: TGTGCCAGCAGTTTCGGACCGTCCATAAATCAGCCCCAGCATTTT.

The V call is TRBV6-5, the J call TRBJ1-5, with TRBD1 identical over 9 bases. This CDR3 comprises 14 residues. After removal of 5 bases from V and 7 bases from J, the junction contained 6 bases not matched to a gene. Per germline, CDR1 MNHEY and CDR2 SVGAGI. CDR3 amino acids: CASSTGTGIQPQHF. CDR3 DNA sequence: TGTGCCAGCAGTACCGGGACAGGGATACAGCCCCAGCATTTT.

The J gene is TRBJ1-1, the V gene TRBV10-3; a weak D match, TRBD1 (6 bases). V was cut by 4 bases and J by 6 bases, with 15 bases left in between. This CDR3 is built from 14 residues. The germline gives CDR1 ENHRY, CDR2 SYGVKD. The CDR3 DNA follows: TGTGCCATCAGTGGACAGGAACAAGCCTCTGAAGCTTTCTTT. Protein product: CAISGQEQASEAFF.

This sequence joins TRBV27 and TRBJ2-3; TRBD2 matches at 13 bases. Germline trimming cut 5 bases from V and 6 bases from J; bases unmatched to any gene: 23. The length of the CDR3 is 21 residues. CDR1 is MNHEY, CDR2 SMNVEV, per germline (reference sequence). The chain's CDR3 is CASSPLPSLAGGLQPGDTQYF. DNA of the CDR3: TGTGCCAGCAGTCCCCTGCCTTCACTAGCGGGGGGGCTACAACCCGGGGATACGCAGTATTTT.

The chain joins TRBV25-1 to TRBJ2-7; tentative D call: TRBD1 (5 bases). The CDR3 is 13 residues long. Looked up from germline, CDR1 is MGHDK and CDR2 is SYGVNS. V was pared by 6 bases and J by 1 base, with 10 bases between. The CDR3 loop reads CASRWAGSYEQYF. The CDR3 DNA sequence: TGTGCCAGCAGATGGGCAGGGTCCTACGAGCAGTACTTC.

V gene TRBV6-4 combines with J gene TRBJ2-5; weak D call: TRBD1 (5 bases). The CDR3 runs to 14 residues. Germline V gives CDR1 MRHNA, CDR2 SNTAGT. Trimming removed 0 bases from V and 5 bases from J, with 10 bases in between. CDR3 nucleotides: TGTGCCAGCAGTGACTCGACAGTGGAGGAGACCCAGTACTTC. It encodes CASSDSTVEETQYF.